A single sample is the source of the 2 T cell receptor beta chains below, sequenced in a study of CD4 T cells in relation to SARS-CoV-2 and coronaviruses. No antigens are known for them. Before the COVID-19 pandemic, during about 2010-2018, CD4+ T cells were taken from unexposed donors. Isolation of CD4+ T cells took place after around 11 days in culture. Here immunoSEQ multiplex PCR was the method, and the copy in TCRdb shows in-frame clones only, minus some. Among about 29,000 clones listed, around 84% were seen once. Sample: CD4+ T cells from PBMCs, cultured in vitro. These receptors all stem from a human donor in good health.

The V and J genes are TRBV6-1 and TRBJ1-5; 8 bases are shared with TRBD1. CDR3 length: 16 amino acids. Per the germline V gene, CDR1 is MNHNS and CDR2 is SASEGT. The V segment lost 2 bases and the J segment 1 base; nucleotides outside the gene matches: 4. The chain's CDR3 is CASSEHGQGSNQPQHF. The CDR3, as DNA: TGTGCCAGCAGTGAACATGGACAGGGAAGCAATCAGCCCCAGCATTTT.

This chain joins TRBV7-8 and TRBJ2-2, with D possibly matching TRBD1 (6 bases). The germline V gene encodes CDR1 SGHVS and CDR2 FQNEAQ. CDR3 size: 17 residues. V was pared by 6 bases and J by 6 bases, with 23 bases between. CDR3 nucleotide sequence: TGTGCCAGCAGTGGGTCAGGGGCAGGGAAGTTTCCCGGGGAGCTGTTTTTT. It is translated as CASSGSGAGKFPGELFF.